This paragraph reports one T cell receptor (beta chain). This table comes from immunoSEQ multiplex PCR, and its TCRdb copy is limited to in-frame clones, with some not included. The repertoire has fewer than 90,000 clones, approximately 97% of them found once; the top ten carry over 0.2%. Trimming pared 3 bases from V and 2 bases from J, leaving 14 bases between. Germline V CDR1 and CDR2: LNHDA, SQIVND (reference sequence). The CDR3 extends over 15 amino acids. These data come from a study of technical replicates of blood from several donors. The chain has TRBV19 and TRBJ2-7; weak D call: TRBD1 (6 bases). The source of this sequence is a human donor in good health. The sequencing sample was made of T cells isolated from PBMCs. The CDR3 nucleotides read TGTGCCAGTAGTATCTCCAATACAGGGACCTACGAGCAGTACTTC. This sequence encodes CASSISNTGTYEQYF.